This T cell receptor beta chain was documented in a study of blood T cell repertoires in COVID-19. The overall study: Collection of acute and convalescent COVID-19 samples took place in the United States, Italy and Spain. In each case, the material was cDNA or gDNA derived from T cells, B-cell-depleted T cells, or PBMCs.

Deletions cut 0 bases from V and 6 bases from J, with 18 bases between. CDR1 LGHNA and CDR2 YNFKEQ come from the germline V gene. The CDR3 is made up of 16 amino acids. As originally analysed: Reference gene primer amplification yielded estimated nucleated cell counts. Assay: immunoSEQ multiplex PCR; the TCRdb copy retains only in-frame clones and omits some. V and J calls and clone size are given by that table; D and trimming were obtained from the DNA. The table lists about 69,000 clones, around 84% of them singletons. Sequencing was carried out using peripheral blood. The origin of this receptor is a woman older than 75 with acute or convalescent COVID-19. This chain uses TRBV4-2 with TRBJ2-7; tentative D call: TRBD1 (7 bases). The CDR3 DNA reads TGTGCCAGCAGCCAAGATCAGGGGGGCCTCCCCGTCGAGCAGTACTTC. Its translation is CASSQDQGGLPVEQYF.